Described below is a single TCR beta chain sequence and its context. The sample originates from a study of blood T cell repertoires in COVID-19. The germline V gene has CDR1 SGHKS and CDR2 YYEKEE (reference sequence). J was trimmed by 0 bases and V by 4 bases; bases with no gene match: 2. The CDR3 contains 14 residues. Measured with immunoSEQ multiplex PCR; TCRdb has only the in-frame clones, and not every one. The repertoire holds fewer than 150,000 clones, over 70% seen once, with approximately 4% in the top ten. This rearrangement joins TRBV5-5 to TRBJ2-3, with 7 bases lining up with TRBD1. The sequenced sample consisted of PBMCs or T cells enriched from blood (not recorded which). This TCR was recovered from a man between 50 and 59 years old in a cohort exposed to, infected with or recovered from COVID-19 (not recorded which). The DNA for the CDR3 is TGTGCCAGCAGCCAGGGGGAAAGCACAGATACGCAGTATTTT. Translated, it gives CASSQGESTDTQYF.